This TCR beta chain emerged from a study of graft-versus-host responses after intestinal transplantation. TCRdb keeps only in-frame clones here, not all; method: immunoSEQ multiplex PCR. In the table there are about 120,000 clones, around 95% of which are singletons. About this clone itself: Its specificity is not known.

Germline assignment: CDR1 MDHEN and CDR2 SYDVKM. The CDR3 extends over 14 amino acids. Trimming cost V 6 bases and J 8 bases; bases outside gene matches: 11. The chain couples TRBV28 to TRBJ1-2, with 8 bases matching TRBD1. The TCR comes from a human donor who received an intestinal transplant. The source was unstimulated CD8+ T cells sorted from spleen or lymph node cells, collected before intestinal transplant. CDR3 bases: TGTGCCAGCAGCTCAACGGACAGGGCCCAAGGCTACACCTTC. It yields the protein CASSSTDRAQGYTF.